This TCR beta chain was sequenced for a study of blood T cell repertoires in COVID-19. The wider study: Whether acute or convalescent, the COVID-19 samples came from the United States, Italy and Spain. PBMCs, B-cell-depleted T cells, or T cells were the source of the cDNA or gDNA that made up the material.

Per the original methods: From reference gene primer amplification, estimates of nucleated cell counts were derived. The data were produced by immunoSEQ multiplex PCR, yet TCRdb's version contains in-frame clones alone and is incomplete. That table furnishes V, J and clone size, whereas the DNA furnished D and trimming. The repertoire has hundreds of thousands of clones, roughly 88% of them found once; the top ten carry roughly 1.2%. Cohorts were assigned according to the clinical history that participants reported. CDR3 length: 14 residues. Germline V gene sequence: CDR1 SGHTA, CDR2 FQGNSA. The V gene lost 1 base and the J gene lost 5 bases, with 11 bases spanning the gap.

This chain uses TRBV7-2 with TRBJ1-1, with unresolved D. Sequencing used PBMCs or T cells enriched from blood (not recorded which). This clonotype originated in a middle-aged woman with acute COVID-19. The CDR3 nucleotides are TGTGCCAGCAGCTTAGACGGTTCGTTGACTGAAGCTTTCTTT. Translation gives CASSLDGSLTEAFF.